This note documents a single T cell receptor (beta chain) sequence. This entry comes from a study of blood T cell repertoires in COVID-19. Study details: The study drew acute and convalescent COVID-19 samples from the United States, Italy and Spain.

Participant-given clinical history determined each cohort assignment. The repertoire was sequenced with immunoSEQ multiplex PCR; TCRdb's copy has only in-frame clones and lacks some. The table shows hundreds of thousands of clones, with 85% to 90% occurring only once. The CDR3 runs to 15 residues. The ends were cut back, 7 bases at V and 5 bases at J, with 20 bases in the middle. Sequenced material: PBMCs or T cells enriched from blood (not recorded which). The TCR originated in a woman between 18 and 30 years old with acute COVID-19. The chain employs TRBV23-1 and TRBJ1-1; D is possibly TRBD1 (6 bases). TRBV23-1 is identified as an open reading frame with a role that is uncertain. CDR3 in DNA: TGCGCCAGCAACCCCCCCAGGGGCCTGTTAACTGAAGCTTTCTTT. Its translation is CASNPPRGLLTEAFF.